Shown below are 16 T cell receptor beta chains from a single sample sequenced in a study of shared T cell receptors in the human thymus. Produced via immunoSEQ multiplex PCR; TCRdb's table is partial and in-frame only. The repertoire holds 700,000 to 750,000 clones, 70% to 90% seen once, with around 0.0094% in the top ten. This sample was also put to use in a study of human thymus T cells.

Source material: thymocytes. These receptor sequences come from a girl under three years old with a congenital heart defect.

This clone was detected once. The V gene is TRBV27, the J gene TRBJ1-6, with 10 bases matching TRBD1. This CDR3 contains 17 residues. From germline, CDR1 is MNHEY and CDR2 SMNVEV (reference sequence). J was trimmed by 7 bases and V by 5 bases; bases with no gene match: 11. The CDR3 spells CASSDRPSDRGNSPLHF. In nucleotides, the CDR3 is TGTGCCAGCAGTGACCGCCCCTCGGACAGGGGGAATTCACCCCTCCACTTT.

The chain uses TRBV9 and TRBJ1-2; TRBD1 matches at 7 bases. V shed 6 bases and J 8 bases; nucleotides not matched to a gene: 13. CDR1 and CDR2 from the germline V gene are SGDLS and YYNGEE. The CDR3 has 14 amino acids. The CDR3 loop is CASTGRTGHDGYTF. The CDR3 nucleotides read TGTGCCAGCACGGGACGGACAGGTCATGACGGCTACACCTTC.

The chain has TRBV4-1 and TRBJ1-5, with D perhaps TRBD1 (6 bases). The ends were cut back, 2 bases at V and 7 bases at J, with 12 bases in the middle. Germline V lookup: CDR1 MGHRA, CDR2 YSYEKL. This CDR3 has 14 residues. CDR3 amino acids: CASSQSRGKQPQHF. In nucleotides, the CDR3 is TGCGCCAGCAGCCAATCCAGGGGTAAACAGCCCCAGCATTTT.

J is TRBJ2-2 and V is TRBV9; 7 bases are a match to TRBD2. Losses at the gene ends were 2 bases for V and 6 bases for J; bases not matched to a gene: 1. CDR3 length: 13 residues. Looked up from germline, CDR1 is SGDLS and CDR2 is YYNGEE. CDR3 in DNA: TGTGCCAGCAGCGTTCGGGGGGCCGGGGAGCTGTTTTTT. It encodes CASSVRGAGELFF. The full variable domain, its missing parts supplied by reference TRBV9 and TRBJ2-2, is DSGVTQTPKHLITATGQRVTLRCSPRSGDLSVYWYQQSLDQGLQFLIQYYNGEERAKGNILERFSAQQFPDLHSELNLSSLELGDSALYFCASSVRGAGELFFGEGSRLTVL.

This chain links TRBV6-5 with TRBJ2-6; D is possibly TRBD1 (5 bases). CDR1 and CDR2 from the germline V gene are MNHEY and SVGAGI. The CDR3 is 15 amino acids. Deletions cut 3 bases from V and 2 bases from J, with 8 bases between. CDR3 DNA sequence: TGTGCCAGCAGTTATTTAGGGGCTGGGGCCAACGTCCTGACTTTC. It encodes CASSYLGAGANVLTF.

The chain links TRBV6-1 to TRBJ1-1, with D tentatively TRBD1 (6 bases). Per the germline V gene, CDR1 is MNHNS and CDR2 is SASEGT. The V end was cut by 6 bases, the J end by 4 bases, with 15 bases between. The CDR3 has 14 amino acids. The CDR3 region has the DNA TGTGCCAGCAGGCCTACACAGGGTGTCACTGAAGCTTTCTTT. Protein sequence: CASRPTQGVTEAFF.

This clone was detected a few times. J is TRBJ1-2 and V is TRBV29-1, with 7 bases lining up with TRBD1. This CDR3 has 18 amino acids. The V and J ends lost 6 bases and 3 bases, in that order; junction bases with no gene match: 22. Germline values: CDR1 SQVTM, CDR2 ANQGSEA. The CDR3 protein is CSVTESVPGQWLDYGYTF. The CDR3 DNA follows: TGCAGCGTCACCGAATCGGTCCCGGGACAGTGGTTGGACTATGGCTACACCTTC.

This chain joins TRBV10-1 and TRBJ1-1, with TRBD1 matching 8 bases. CDR1 is WNHNN, CDR2 SYGVQD, per germline (reference sequence). This CDR3 is 14 amino acids long. The trim removed 6 bases at V and 5 bases at J, leaving 8 bases unmatched. The CDR3 loop is CASSRQGRETEAFF. CDR3 bases: TGCGCCAGCAGCAGACAGGGGAGGGAAACTGAAGCTTTCTTT.

The chain carries TRBV25-1 and TRBJ1-2; D ambiguous. The CDR3 runs 12 residues. Between the trimmed V and J ends, which lost 3 bases and 4 bases, there was a span of 6 bases. CDR1 is MGHDK, CDR2 SYGVNS, per germline. CDR3 protein: CASSEQVYGYTF. The CDR3, as DNA: TGTGCCAGCAGTGAGCAGGTCTATGGCTACACCTTC.

The chain joins TRBV7-9 to TRBJ1-1; TRBD1 matches at 12 bases. The trim removed 5 bases at V and 11 bases at J, leaving 15 bases unmatched. This CDR3 is built from 16 residues. Germline V gene sequence: CDR1 SEHNR, CDR2 FQNEAQ (reference sequence). The CDR3 region is CASSIGPGTGGAQAFF. The CDR3 DNA reads as TGTGCCAGCAGCATTGGTCCCGGGACAGGGGGCGCTCAGGCTTTCTTT.

V usage is TRBV6-1 and J usage is TRBJ2-2, with a tentative D call TRBD2 (7 bases). Trimming cost V 2 bases and J 2 bases, with 24 bases left between them. The CDR3 is 20 residues long. Germline-derived CDR1 and CDR2 are MNHNS and SASEGT. The CDR3 protein is CASSEPGGPVFPPNTGELFF. The CDR3 DNA follows: TGTGCCAGCAGTGAACCCGGGGGGCCAGTATTCCCCCCTAACACCGGGGAGCTGTTTTTT.

This clone showed up just once. This chain connects TRBV6-5 to TRBJ2-3; the match to TRBD2 covers 7 bases. Germline loops: CDR1 MNHEY, CDR2 SVGAGI. CDR3 length: 15 amino acids. The J segment lost 9 bases and the V segment lost 5 bases, leaving 14 bases of the junction unmatched. Here the CDR3 reads CASSIVSGGRVTQYF. The CDR3 DNA reads TGTGCCAGCAGTATAGTCTCCGGGGGGAGGGTAACGCAGTATTTT.

The chain employs TRBV5-1 and TRBJ2-7; 8 bases map to TRBD1. This CDR3 has 14 amino acids. Losses at the gene ends were 6 bases for V and 4 bases for J; bases not matched to a gene: 9. Germline V gives CDR1 SGHRS, CDR2 YFSETQ. The DNA of the CDR3 is TGCGCCAGCACCACGGACAGGGAGCGGTACGAGCAGTACTTC. Its translation: CASTTDRERYEQYF.

The chain joins TRBV4-3 to TRBJ1-1; 7 bases are shared with TRBD1. V lost 0 bases, J lost 7 bases, and 8 bases stayed unmatched. This CDR3 spans 15 amino acids. The germline V gene encodes CDR1 LGHNA and CDR2 YSLEER. DNA for the CDR3: TGCGCCAGCAGCCAAGACCCTATACAGGGGCGTGAAGCTTTCTTT. It yields the protein CASSQDPIQGREAFF.

CDR3 region: CAITGGLNTEAFF. The CDR3 DNA is TGTGCCATAACAGGGGGCCTGAACACTGAAGCTTTCTTT. The chain joins TRBV10-3 to TRBJ1-1; 9 bases are a match to TRBD1. Unmatched junction bases numbered 2, after V lost 9 bases and J lost 0 bases. The CDR3 contains 13 residues. CDR1 is ENHRY, CDR2 SYGVKD, per germline.

V usage is TRBV5-6 and J usage is TRBJ1-2; 7 nucleotides align to TRBD1. There are 14 residues in the CDR3. The V gene end was trimmed by 4 bases and the J gene end by 4 bases; junction bases not matched to a gene: 7. CDR1 is SGHDT, CDR2 YYEEEE, per germline. In nucleotides, the CDR3 is TGTGCCAGCAGCCCGGAACAGGGGTGCTATGGCTACACCTTC. Its translation: CASSPEQGCYGYTF.